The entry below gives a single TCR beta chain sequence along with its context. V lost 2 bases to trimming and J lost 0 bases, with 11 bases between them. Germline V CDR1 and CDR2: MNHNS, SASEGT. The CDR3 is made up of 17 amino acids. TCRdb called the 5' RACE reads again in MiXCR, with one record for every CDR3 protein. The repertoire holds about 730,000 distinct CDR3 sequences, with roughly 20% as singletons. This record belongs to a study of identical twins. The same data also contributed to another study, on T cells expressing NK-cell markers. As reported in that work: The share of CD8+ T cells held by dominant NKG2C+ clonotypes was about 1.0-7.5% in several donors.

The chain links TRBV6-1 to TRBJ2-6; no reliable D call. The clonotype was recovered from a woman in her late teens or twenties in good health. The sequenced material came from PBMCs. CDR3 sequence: CASSERVSSSGANVLTF. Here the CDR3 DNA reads TGTGCCAGCAGTGAAAGGGTCTCAAGCTCTGGGGCCAACGTCCTGACTTTC.